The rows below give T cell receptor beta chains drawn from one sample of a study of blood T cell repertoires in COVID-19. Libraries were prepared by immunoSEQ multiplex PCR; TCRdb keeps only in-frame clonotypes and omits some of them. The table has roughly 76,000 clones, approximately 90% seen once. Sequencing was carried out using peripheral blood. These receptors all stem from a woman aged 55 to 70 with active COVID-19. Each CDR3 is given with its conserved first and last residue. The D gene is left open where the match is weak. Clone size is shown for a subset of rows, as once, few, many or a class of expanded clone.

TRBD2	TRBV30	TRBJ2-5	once	CAWEGKTSDFQETQYF	TGTGCCTGGGAGGGGAAGACTAGCGATTTCCAAGAGACCCAGTACTTC
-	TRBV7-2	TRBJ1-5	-	CASSLQGNQPQHF	TGTGCCAGCAGCTTACAGGGAAATCAGCCCCAGCATTTT
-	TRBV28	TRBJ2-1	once	CASSFVTSDEQFF	TGTGCCAGCAGTTTTGTGACTAGTGATGAGCAGTTCTTC
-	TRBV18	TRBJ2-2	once	CASSPLGDTGELFF	TGTGCCAGCTCACCACTGGGAGACACCGGGGAGCTGTTTTTT
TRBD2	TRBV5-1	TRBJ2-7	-	CASSLDGAGGTYEQYF	TGCGCCAGCAGCTTGGACGGGGCGGGAGGAACGTACGAGCAGTACTTC
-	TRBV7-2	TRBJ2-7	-	CASSFAATGEQYF	TGTGCCAGCAGCTTTGCGGCAACGGGTGAGCAGTACTTC
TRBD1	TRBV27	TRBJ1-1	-	CASSPWTGSVAEAFF	TGTGCCAGCAGTCCATGGACAGGGAGTGTGGCTGAAGCTTTCTTT
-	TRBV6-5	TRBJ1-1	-	CASNKYRDNTEAFF	TGTGCCAGCAATAAGTACAGGGATAACACTGAAGCTTTCTTT
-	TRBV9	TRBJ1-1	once	CASSESGLGTEAFF	TGTGCCAGCAGCGAGTCGGGATTGGGCACTGAAGCTTTCTTT
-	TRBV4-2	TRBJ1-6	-	CASSRGLFGDSPLHF	TGTGCCAGCAGCCGAGGACTCTTTGGGGATTCACCCCTCCACTTT
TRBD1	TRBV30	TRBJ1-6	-	CAWIRSGGYNSPLHF	TGTGCCTGGATCCGCTCAGGGGGCTATAATTCACCCCTCCACTTT
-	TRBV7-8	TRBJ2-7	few	CASSLEGLPGHEQYF	TGTGCCAGCAGCTTAGAGGGACTCCCCGGGCACGAGCAGTACTTC
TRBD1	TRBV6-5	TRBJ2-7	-	CASSYGQGAYEQYF	TGTGCCAGCAGTTACGGCCAGGGGGCCTACGAGCAGTACTTC
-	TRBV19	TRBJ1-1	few	CASSLLNRNTEAFF	TGTGCCAGTAGTCTTCTGAACAGGAACACTGAAGCTTTCTTT
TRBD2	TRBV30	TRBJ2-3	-	CAWSMAGDDTQYF	TGTGCCTGGAGTATGGCGGGAGACGATACGCAGTATTTT
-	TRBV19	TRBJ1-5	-	CASSMWGRNQPQHF	TGTGCCAGTAGTATGTGGGGCCGCAATCAGCCCCAGCATTTT
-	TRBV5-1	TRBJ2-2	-	CASSRQEPNTGELFF	TGCGCCAGCAGCAGACAGGAACCGAACACCGGGGAGCTGTTTTTT
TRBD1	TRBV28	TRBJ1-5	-	CASSLRTGSLSNQPQHF	TGTGCCAGCAGTTTAAGGACAGGGAGTCTTAGCAATCAGCCCCAGCATTTT
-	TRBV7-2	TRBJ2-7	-	CASSQSSTFYEQYF	TGTGCCAGTTCGCAGTCCTCAACCTTTTACGAGCAGTACTTC
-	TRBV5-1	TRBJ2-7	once	CASSLSSQGPYEQYF	TGCGCCAGCAGCTTGTCTAGTCAGGGGCCCTACGAGCAGTACTTC
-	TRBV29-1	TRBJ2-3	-	CSVDRQGTDTQYF	TGCAGCGTTGACCGTCAGGGTACAGATACGCAGTATTTT
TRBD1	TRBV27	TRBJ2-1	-	CASSFLTNRDRDYNEQFF	TGTGCCAGCAGTTTTCTTACAAACCGGGACAGGGATTACAATGAGCAGTTCTTC
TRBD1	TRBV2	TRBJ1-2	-	CASDSGQGADGYTF	TGTGCCAGCGATTCCGGACAGGGGGCGGATGGCTACACCTTC
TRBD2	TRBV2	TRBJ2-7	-	CAVSGGREASGEDFEQYF	TGTGCCGTCTCTGGAGGCAGGGAAGCTAGCGGGGAGGATTTCGAGCAGTACTTC